This TCR beta chain is drawn from a study of cytomegalovirus exposure and HLA in healthy donors. About this clone: Its antigen is currently unknown.

Germline V gives CDR1 LNHDA, CDR2 SQIVND (reference sequence). The J segment lost 6 bases and the V segment lost 5 bases, leaving 18 bases of the junction unmatched. The CDR3 is made up of 18 amino acids. Findings and limits, study-wide: The study flagged about 160 TCR beta chains as cytomegalovirus-associated.

Generated by immunoSEQ multiplex PCR, the TCRdb table keeps only in-frame clones and is missing some. The sample records about 120,000 clones, 85% to 90% being singletons. The sequence was collected from a woman younger than 35 in good health and CMV-seronegative. V gene TRBV19 combines with J gene TRBJ1-1, with TRBD1 matching 10 bases. Sequenced input: PBMCs. The CDR3 sequence: CASSPTSGWTGGNSEAFF. The DNA of the CDR3 is TGTGCCAGTAGTCCGACATCAGGGTGGACAGGGGGTAACTCTGAAGCTTTCTTT.